These T cell receptor beta chains were read from a single sample in a study of Ad26.COV2.S vaccination and SARS-CoV-2 variants. The protocol was immunoSEQ multiplex PCR, while the TCRdb copy is restricted to in-frame clones and leaves out a portion. The table shows around 400,000 clones, with about 88% occurring only once. Sequenced material: peripheral blood, taken in a trial of Ad26.COV2.S vaccine versus placebo. These TCRs come from a person between 18 and 65 years old who received the Ad26.COV2.S COVID-19 vaccine or a placebo. The CDR3 runs from the conserved cysteine through the conserved F or W. A D gene is named only where the DNA matches it firmly. Clone size is given for some rows only: seen once, a few or many times, or a class if the clone is expanded.

size	V	J	D	DNA	CDR3
.	TRBV7-2	TRBJ2-7	TRBD1	TGTGCCAGCAGCCCCGTCGGGGGCAGGGGGCGGGAGCAGTACTTC	CASSPVGGRGREQYF
.	TRBV5-1	TRBJ2-1	.	TGCGCCAGCAGCTTGGAGGTTTCGGGGCCGTACTATGAGCAGTTCTTC	CASSLEVSGPYYEQFF
few	TRBV28	TRBJ2-7	.	TGTGCCAGCAGTTTACGGTACGAGCAGTACTTC	CASSLRYEQYF
.	TRBV6-5	TRBJ1-4	.	TGTGCCAGCAGTTTAGGCCCCGGGTCAGATGAAAAACTGTTTTTT	CASSLGPGSDEKLFF
.	TRBV6-1	TRBJ2-1	.	TGTGCCAGCAGTGAGGCCGGGGCCCTGGGGCAGTTCTTC	CASSEAGALGQFF
.	TRBV4-1	TRBJ1-1	TRBD1	TGCGCCAGCAGCCCGGACAGGGCCACTGAAGCTTTCTTT	CASSPDRATEAFF
.	TRBV30	TRBJ1-1	TRBD1	TGTGCCTGGAGTCGGACAGGGCCGTTGAACACTGAAGCTTTCTTT	CAWSRTGPLNTEAFF
.	TRBV19	TRBJ2-7	TRBD2	TGTGCCAGTAGTATCCTGGGACTAGCGTCCTCCTACGAGCAGTACTTC	CASSILGLASSYEQYF
.	TRBV6-6	TRBJ2-5	TRBD2	TGTGCCAGCAGTTGGGTTAGCGGGAGTTTGGAGACCCAGTACTTC	CASSWVSGSLETQYF
.	TRBV6-5	TRBJ2-3	TRBD1	TGTGCCAGCAGGGGGACAGGCCTTGGGGCAGATACGCAGTATTTT	CASRGTGLGADTQYF
once	TRBV2	TRBJ2-2	TRBD2	TGTGCCAGCAGTATCCAGGGTGGGACTAGCCACGGGGAGCTGTTTTTT	CASSIQGGTSHGELFF
.	TRBV2	TRBJ2-5	TRBD2	TGTGCCAGCAGACGTCTAGCGGGAAGGCAAGAGACCCAGTACTTC	CASRRLAGRQETQYF
.	TRBV10-3	TRBJ2-7	TRBD2	TGTGCCATCAGTGAGGTTGAGGGACTAGCGGGAAAGCAGTACTTC	CAISEVEGLAGKQYF
.	TRBV28	TRBJ1-4	.	TGTGCCAGCAGTTTAGTTGTGGGAGGACAGGAAAAACTGTTTTTT	CASSLVVGGQEKLFF
.	TRBV19	TRBJ1-1	.	TGTGCCAGTAGTACGCTCTTGAACACTGAAGCTTTCTTT	CASSTLLNTEAFF
.	TRBV29-1	TRBJ2-1	.	TGCAGCGTTCATGTATTAAGCTCCTACAATGAGCAGTTCTTC	CSVHVLSSYNEQFF
.	TRBV25-1	TRBJ1-2	.	TGTGCCAGCAGTGATCCCGGCCGACCCGAGGGCTACACCTTC	CASSDPGRPEGYTF
.	TRBV5-4	TRBJ1-6	.	TGTGCCAGCAGCAACCGGGGGGCGGGGAATTCACCCCTCCACTTT	CASSNRGAGNSPLHF
.	TRBV7-9	TRBJ2-3	TRBD2	TGTGCCAGCTCCCTGGGTGGGGAGGGCCCAGATACGCAGTATTTT	CASSLGGEGPDTQYF
once	TRBV5-8	TRBJ2-5	TRBD2	TGTGCCAGCAGCTTGGGGTTAGCGGGAGGGCAGGAGACCCAGTACTTC	CASSLGLAGGQETQYF
.	TRBV11-1	TRBJ2-1	.	TGTGCCAGCAGCGTGCCTACGGGACTCTACAATGAGCAGTTCTTC	CASSVPTGLYNEQFF
.	TRBV27	TRBJ2-7	.	TGTGCCAGCAGATCCGACAGTACCTACGAGCAGTACTTC	CASRSDSTYEQYF
.	TRBV28	TRBJ1-5	TRBD1	TGTGCCAGCAGACCCTGGACAGGGTTGGGCAATCAGCCCCAGCATTTT	CASRPWTGLGNQPQHF
.	TRBV6-6	TRBJ1-4	TRBD1	TGTGCCAGCAAAGGTCCGGACAGGAATGAAAAACTGTTTTTT	CASKGPDRNEKLFF
.	TRBV6-2/TRBV6-3	TRBJ2-2	.	TGTGCCAGCAGTTTTTCCGGGCCCAGAACCGGGGAGCTGTTTTTT	CASSFSGPRTGELFF
.	TRBV10-3	TRBJ2-7	.	TGTGCCATCAGTGAACTGAGCTTCGAGCAGTACTTC	CAISELSFEQYF
.	TRBV5-1	TRBJ2-1	.	TGCGCCAGCAGCTTTCAGGGGTCAAATGAGCAGTTCTTC	CASSFQGSNEQFF
.	TRBV7-9	TRBJ2-5	.	TGTGCCAGCAGCTCGGAGGTCCAAGAGACCCAGTACTTC	CASSSEVQETQYF
.	TRBV10-2	TRBJ2-2	.	TGCGCCAGCAGTAGGGATGGCGGGGAGCTGTTTTTT	CASSRDGGELFF
.	TRBV30	TRBJ1-2	.	TGTGCCTGTGACCGTGGCTACACCTTC	CACDRGYTF
once	TRBV9	TRBJ1-5	.	TGTGCCAGCAGCGAAGGTTCACAGGGTCAGCCCCAGCATTTT	CASSEGSQGQPQHF
.	TRBV28	TRBJ1-2	.	TGTGCCAGCAGTACTTCCACTAACTATGGCTACACCTTC	CASSTSTNYGYTF
.	TRBV28	TRBJ2-6	TRBD1	TGTGCCAGCAGTGCCGGACAGGCTGGGGCCAACGTCCTGACTTTC	CASSAGQAGANVLTF
.	TRBV6-5	TRBJ2-5	.	TGTGCCAGCAGTTATAGTAATGTAGAGACCCAGTACTTC	CASSYSNVETQYF
.	TRBV7-2	TRBJ2-7	TRBD1	TGTGCCAGCAGCCGTGACAGGGTGCTGTACGAGCAGTACTTC	CASSRDRVLYEQYF
.	TRBV9	TRBJ2-1	.	TGTGCCAGCAGCCTGGAGGGAGGTCAATCCTACAATGAGCAGTTCTTC	CASSLEGGQSYNEQFF
.	TRBV28	TRBJ2-1	.	TGTGCCAGCACCCTCGCCCCGGTTTCCTACAATGAGCAGTTCTTC	CASTLAPVSYNEQFF
.	TRBV5-1	TRBJ1-1	TRBD1	TGCGCCAGCAGCCGGGACAGGGGGCGCGTGATGAACACTGAAGCTTTCTTT	CASSRDRGRVMNTEAFF
once	TRBV4-1	TRBJ2-1	.	TGCGCCAGCAGCCCGCGTGAGGGAGAGGTCTACAATGAGCAGTTCTTC	CASSPREGEVYNEQFF
.	TRBV6-5	TRBJ1-1	.	TGTGCCAGCAGTCCAGGGCCCCATGAAGCTTTCTTT	CASSPGPHEAFF
few	TRBV21-1	TRBJ2-5	.	TGTGCCAGCAGCAAAGCCCCGACTAGAGGCGGAGAGACCCAGTACTTC	CASSKAPTRGGETQYF
.	TRBV28	TRBJ2-2	TRBD2	TGTGCCAGCAGGCCTAGACGGACTAGCGGCCTCCGGAGCACCGGGGAGCTGTTTTTT	CASRPRRTSGLRSTGELFF
.	TRBV5-1	TRBJ1-1	TRBD1	TGCGCCAGTCGACAGGGTGTGAACACTGAAGCTTTCTTT	CASRQGVNTEAFF
.	TRBV27	TRBJ2-7	.	TGTGCCAGCACCCGGGGGGCGTCCTACGAGCAGTACTTC	CASTRGASYEQYF
.	TRBV6-5	TRBJ2-1	.	TGTGCCAGCAGTTCAGGAGAGGCCTACAATGAGCAGTTCTTC	CASSSGEAYNEQFF
.	TRBV19	TRBJ2-7	.	TGTGCCAGTCGAGGATTGGGCGCCTACGAGCAGTACTTC	CASRGLGAYEQYF
.	TRBV7-2	TRBJ2-1	.	TGTGCCAGCAGCTTGGCGACTCCTATTCCCTATAACAATGAGCAGTTCTTC	CASSLATPIPYNNEQFF
.	TRBV19	TRBJ2-7	TRBD2	TGTGCCAGTAGTACCCGGGGGGTTCCAGGCGAGCAGTACTTC	CASSTRGVPGEQYF
once	TRBV19	TRBJ2-3	TRBD2	TGTGCCAGTAGTTCGACTAATAGCGGGAGGCCACCCCCGCAGTATTTT	CASSSTNSGRPPPQYF
.	TRBV12-5	TRBJ2-1	.	TGTGCTAGTGGTTTGATTCCCCTATTGGGCGGAGGCTCCTACAATGAGCAGTTCTTC	CASGLIPLLGGGSYNEQFF
.	TRBV7-9	TRBJ2-2	.	TGTGCCAGCTTTCTAAGCGGGGAGCTGTTTTTT	CASFLSGELFF
.	TRBV7-2	TRBJ2-7	TRBD2	TGTGCCAGCAGCCCGTCTAGCGGGAGCGGAGGGCAGTACTTC	CASSPSSGSGGQYF
once	TRBV10-3	TRBJ2-7	TRBD2	TGTGCCACCTCTTCTTCGCGGGAGGGACCCTACGAGCAGTACTTC	CATSSSREGPYEQYF
.	TRBV11-2	TRBJ2-5	TRBD2	TGTGCCAGCAGACCTCCAGGGACTAGCGGGATGGGTGGGGAGACCCAGTACTTC	CASRPPGTSGMGGETQYF
once	TRBV27	TRBJ2-3	.	TGTGCCAGCGGTATTCGGAGACAGGATCCAGATACGCAGTATTTT	CASGIRRQDPDTQYF
.	TRBV2	TRBJ2-3	TRBD2	TGTGCCAGCAGCCTACGAAGGACTAGCGGGGGCTTCACAGATACGCAGTATTTT	CASSLRRTSGGFTDTQYF
.	TRBV28	TRBJ2-5	.	TGTGCCAGCAGTCCTGAGGGGTATGGAGAGACCCAGTACTTC	CASSPEGYGETQYF